This TCR beta chain was profiled in a study of blood T cell repertoires in COVID-19. This clone has just one count. This CDR3 is 15 amino acids long. Per the germline V gene, CDR1 is SGHDN and CDR2 is FVKESK. After removal of 4 bases from V and 7 bases from J, the junction contained 10 bases not matched to a gene. TCRdb's copy holds only in-frame clones and misses some; the assay was immunoSEQ multiplex PCR. The sample lists hundreds of thousands of clones; around 84% were seen once. The sequence came from a human donor in a cohort sampled during active COVID-19. The rearrangement links TRBV14 to TRBJ2-1, with 7 bases matching TRBD2. The material sequenced was peripheral blood. The CDR3 coding sequence is TGTGCCAGCAGCCTCCCTTCGTACGGGGGGAATGAGCAGTTCTTC. Amino acids: CASSLPSYGGNEQFF.